These 8 T cell receptor beta chains originate from one sample sequenced in a study of early T cells in non-severe SARS-CoV-2 infection. MiXCR, run by TCRdb on the 5' RACE reads, gives a single entry per CDR3 protein. In the table there are tens of thousands of distinct CDR3 sequences, roughly 17% of which are singletons. This specimen was whole blood, taken at baseline. These receptors were collected from an adult who was a healthcare worker with PCR-confirmed SARS-CoV-2 infection or an uninfected control (not recorded which).

This clonotype was detected many times. The CDR3 here is CSARKGTGRPISYNEQFF. The CDR3 bases are TGCAGTGCTAGAAAGGGGACAGGCCGCCCGATTTCCTACAATGAGCAGTTCTTC. The chain has TRBV20-1 and TRBJ2-1; 8 bases map to TRBD1. V trimming: 2 bases; J trimming: 1 base; junction bases outside the gene matches: 13. CDR3 size: 18 residues. Germline loops: CDR1 DFQATT, CDR2 SNEGSKA (reference sequence).

The rearrangement uses TRBV4-2 and TRBJ2-1; D may be TRBD2 (5 bases). This CDR3 spans 18 amino acids. V was pared by 4 bases and J by 2 bases, with 21 bases between. The germline V gene has CDR1 LGHNA and CDR2 YNFKEQ. The CDR3 DNA reads TGTGCCAGCAGCCTGGCTTCGTATCGGGGAGCCACCTACAATGAGCAGTTCTTC. It specifies CASSLASYRGATYNEQFF.

V usage is TRBV28 and J usage is TRBJ2-7; D is perhaps TRBD1 (6 bases). Trimming took 6 bases from V and 6 from J, leaving 12 bases between them. The CDR3 loop spans 12 amino acids. Per germline, CDR1 MDHEN and CDR2 SYDVKM. The CDR3 is CASRRYRVEQYF. CDR3 DNA: TGTGCCAGCAGGAGATACAGGGTCGAGCAGTACTTC.

This clonotype has a count of ten or more. This rearrangement joins TRBV20-1 to TRBJ2-1; D perhaps matches TRBD1 (5 bases). CDR1 is DFQATT and CDR2 is SNEGSKA in the germline V gene (reference sequence). Deletions cut 6 bases from V and 4 bases from J, with 13 bases between. The CDR3 consists of 13 residues. In DNA, the CDR3 is TGCAGTGCGGGGCGGCCTAGATACAATGAGCAGTTCTTC. This codes for CSAGRPRYNEQFF.

The genes are TRBV4-1 and TRBJ1-1; 9 nucleotides line up with TRBD1. The CDR3 length is 15 residues. V shed 1 base and J 5 bases; nucleotides not matched to a gene: 5. Germline lookup yields CDR1 MGHRA and CDR2 YSYEKL. The CDR3: CASSQVGTGRTEAFF. The DNA for the CDR3 is TGCGCCAGCAGCCAAGTAGGGACAGGGCGGACTGAAGCTTTCTTT.

The V gene is TRBV7-2, the J gene TRBJ2-7; no firm D call. V lost 5 bases to trimming and J lost 7 bases, with 18 bases between them. The CDR3 spans 14 residues. The germline CDR1 and CDR2 sequences are SGHTA and FQGNSA. This chain's CDR3 is CASSVARAGVEQYF. The CDR3 DNA reads TGTGCCAGCAGCGTCGCCCGCGCCGGAGTGGAGCAGTACTTC.

The chain is built from TRBV18 and TRBJ1-4; D is unresolved. Trimming took off 5 bases at V and 0 bases at J, with 10 bases between the two ends. The CDR3 extends over 15 amino acids. Germline V gene data show CDR1 as KGHSH and CDR2 as LQKENI. The CDR3 loop reads CASSTAGATNEKLFF. CDR3 DNA sequence: TGTGCCAGCTCAACGGCGGGTGCAACTAATGAAAAACTGTTTTTT. The full variable domain, with the rest looked up from reference TRBV18 and TRBJ1-4, is NAGVMQNPRHLVRRRGQEARLRCSPMKGHSHVYWYRQLPEEGLKFMVYLQKENIIDESGMPKERFSAEFPKEGPSILRIQQVVRGDSAAYFCASSTAGATNEKLFFGSGTQLSVL.

This chain joins TRBV12-3 or TRBV12-4 and TRBJ2-7; unclear D gene. The CDR3 totals 12 residues. The V gene lost 6 bases and the J gene lost 3 bases, with 9 bases spanning the gap. CDR3 amino acids: CASSRNSYEQYF. CDR3 bases: TGTGCCAGCAGCCGTAACAGCTACGAGCAGTACTTC.